The present entry profiles one TCR beta chain with its context. Assay: immunoSEQ multiplex PCR; the TCRdb copy retains only in-frame clones and omits some. The profile shows roughly 150,000 clones, over 90% of them singletons. This sample was taken from a study of control samples from healthy donors and cancer patients. Germline CDR1 is SGHRS and CDR2 is YFSETQ. This CDR3 has 14 amino acids. V was trimmed by 0 bases and J by 9 bases, leaving 13 bases between them. The chain uses TRBV5-1 and TRBJ2-1; D is perhaps TRBD2 (5 bases). Sequencing was done on a sample of blood. The receptor's source is a man aged 50 to 60 in good health. The CDR3 reads CASSLELVVSEQFF. The CDR3 region has the DNA TGCGCCAGCAGCTTGGAACTAGTCGTCAGTGAGCAGTTCTTC.